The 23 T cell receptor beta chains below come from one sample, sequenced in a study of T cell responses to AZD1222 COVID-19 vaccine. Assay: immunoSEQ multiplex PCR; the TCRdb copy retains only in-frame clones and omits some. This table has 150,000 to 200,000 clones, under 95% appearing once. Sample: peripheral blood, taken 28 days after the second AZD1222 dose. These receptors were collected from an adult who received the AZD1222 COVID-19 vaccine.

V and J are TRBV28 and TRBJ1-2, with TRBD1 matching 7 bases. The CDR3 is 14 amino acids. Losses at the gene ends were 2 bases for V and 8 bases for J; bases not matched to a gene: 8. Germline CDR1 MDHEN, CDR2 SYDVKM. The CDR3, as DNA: TGTGCCAGCAGTTTAGGCAGGGGGGGGGAGGGCTACACCTTC. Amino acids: CASSLGRGGEGYTF.

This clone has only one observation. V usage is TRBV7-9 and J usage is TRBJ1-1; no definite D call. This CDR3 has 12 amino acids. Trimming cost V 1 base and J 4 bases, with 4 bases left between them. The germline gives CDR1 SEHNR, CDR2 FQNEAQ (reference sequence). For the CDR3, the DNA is TGTGCCAGCAGCTTAGTATTCACTGAAGCTTTCTTT. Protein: CASSLVFTEAFF.

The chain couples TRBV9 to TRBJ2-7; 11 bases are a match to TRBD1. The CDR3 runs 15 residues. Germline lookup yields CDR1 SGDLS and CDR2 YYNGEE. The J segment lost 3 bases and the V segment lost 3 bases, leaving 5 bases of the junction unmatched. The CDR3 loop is CASSAPGTGGYEQYF. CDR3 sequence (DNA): TGTGCCAGCAGCGCCCCCGGGACAGGGGGCTACGAGCAGTACTTC.

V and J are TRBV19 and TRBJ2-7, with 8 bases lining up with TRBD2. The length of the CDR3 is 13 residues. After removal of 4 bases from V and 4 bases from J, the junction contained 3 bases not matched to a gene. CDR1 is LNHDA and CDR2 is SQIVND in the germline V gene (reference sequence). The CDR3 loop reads CASSKAGEYEQYF. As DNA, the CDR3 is TGTGCCAGTAGTAAAGCGGGAGAGTACGAGCAGTACTTC.

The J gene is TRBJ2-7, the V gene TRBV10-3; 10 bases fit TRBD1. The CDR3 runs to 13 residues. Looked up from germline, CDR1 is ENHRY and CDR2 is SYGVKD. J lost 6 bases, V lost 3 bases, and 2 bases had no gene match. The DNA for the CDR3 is TGTGCCATCAGTGAAGGGACAGGGGTCGAGCAGTACTTC. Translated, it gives CAISEGTGVEQYF.

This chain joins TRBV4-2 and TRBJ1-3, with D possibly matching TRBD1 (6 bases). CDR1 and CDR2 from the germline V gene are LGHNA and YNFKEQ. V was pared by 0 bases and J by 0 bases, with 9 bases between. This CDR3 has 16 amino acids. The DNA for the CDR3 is TGTGCCAGCAGCCAAGAGGGAGGGGGCTCTGGAAACACCATATATTTT. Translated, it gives CASSQEGGGSGNTIYF.

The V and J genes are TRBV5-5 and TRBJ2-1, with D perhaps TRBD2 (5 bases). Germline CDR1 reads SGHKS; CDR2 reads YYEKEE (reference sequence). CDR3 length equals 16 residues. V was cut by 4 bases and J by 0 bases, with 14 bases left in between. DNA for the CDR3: TGTGCCAGCAGCGGCTCGTTCGGGGTCTCCTACAATGAGCAGTTCTTC. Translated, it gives CASSGSFGVSYNEQFF.

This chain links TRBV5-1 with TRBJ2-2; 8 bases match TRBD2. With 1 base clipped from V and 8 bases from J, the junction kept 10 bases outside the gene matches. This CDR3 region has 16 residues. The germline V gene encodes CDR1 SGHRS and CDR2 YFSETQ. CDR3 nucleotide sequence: TGCGCCAGCAGCTTGAAACTAGCGGACTTCGGGGGGGAGCTGTTTTTT. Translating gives CASSLKLADFGGELFF.

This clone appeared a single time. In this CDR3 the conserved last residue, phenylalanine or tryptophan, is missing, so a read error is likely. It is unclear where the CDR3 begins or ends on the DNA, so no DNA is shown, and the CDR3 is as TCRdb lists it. The chain's CDR3 is CASSKSFPI. The chain recombines TRBV21-1 with TRBJ1-4. TRBV21-1 is listed as a pseudogene. Termini included, the CDR3 measures 9 amino acids.

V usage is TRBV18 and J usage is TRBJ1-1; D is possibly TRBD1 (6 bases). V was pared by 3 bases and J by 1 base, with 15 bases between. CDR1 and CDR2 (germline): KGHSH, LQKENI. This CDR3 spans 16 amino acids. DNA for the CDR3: TGTGCCAGCTCACCTGGGAGGGGGAACACGAACACTGAAGCTTTCTTT. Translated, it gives CASSPGRGNTNTEAFF.

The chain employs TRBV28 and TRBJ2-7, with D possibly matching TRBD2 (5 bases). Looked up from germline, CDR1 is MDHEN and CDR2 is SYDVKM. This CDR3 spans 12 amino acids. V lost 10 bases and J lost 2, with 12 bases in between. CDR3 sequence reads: CATWEFPYEQYF. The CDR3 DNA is TGTGCCACCTGGGAGTTCCCCTACGAGCAGTACTTC.

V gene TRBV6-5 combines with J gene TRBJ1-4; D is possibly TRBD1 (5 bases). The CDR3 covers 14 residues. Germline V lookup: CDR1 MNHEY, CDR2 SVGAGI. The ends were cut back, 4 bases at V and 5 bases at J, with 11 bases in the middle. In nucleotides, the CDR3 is TGTGCCAGCAGTTCACGGGGCGCGAATGAAAAACTGTTTTTT. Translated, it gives CASSSRGANEKLFF.

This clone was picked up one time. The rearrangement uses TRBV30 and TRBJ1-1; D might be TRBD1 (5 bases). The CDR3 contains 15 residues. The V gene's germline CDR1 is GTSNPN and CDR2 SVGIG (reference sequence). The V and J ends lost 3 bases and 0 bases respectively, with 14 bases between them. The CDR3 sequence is CAWSEGRFMNTEAFF. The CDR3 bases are TGTGCCTGGAGCGAGGGACGGTTCATGAACACTGAAGCTTTCTTT.

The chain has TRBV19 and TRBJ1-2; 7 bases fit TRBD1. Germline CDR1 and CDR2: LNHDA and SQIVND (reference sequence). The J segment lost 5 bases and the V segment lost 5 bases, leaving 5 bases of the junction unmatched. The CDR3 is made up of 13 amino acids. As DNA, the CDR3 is TGTGCCAGTAGTCCCGACAGGGATTATGGCTACACCTTC. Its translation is CASSPDRDYGYTF.

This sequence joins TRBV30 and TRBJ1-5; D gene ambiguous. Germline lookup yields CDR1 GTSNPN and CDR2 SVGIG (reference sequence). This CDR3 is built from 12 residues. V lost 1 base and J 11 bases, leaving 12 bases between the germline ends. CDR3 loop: CAWSDNLWAQHF. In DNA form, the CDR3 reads TGTGCCTGGAGTGATAATCTCTGGGCCCAGCATTTT. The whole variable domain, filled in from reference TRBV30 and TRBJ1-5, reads SQTIHQWPATLVQPVGSPLSLECTVEGTSNPNLYWYRQAAGRGLQLLFYSVGIGQISSEVPQNLSASRPQDRQFILSSKKLLLSDSGFYLCAWSDNLWAQHFGDGTRLSIL.

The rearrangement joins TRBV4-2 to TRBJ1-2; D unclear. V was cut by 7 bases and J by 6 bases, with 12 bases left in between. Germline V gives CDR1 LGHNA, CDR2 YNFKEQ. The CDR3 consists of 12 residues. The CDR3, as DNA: TGTGCCAGCACTAGAGATGGAAATGGCTACACCTTC. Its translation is CASTRDGNGYTF.

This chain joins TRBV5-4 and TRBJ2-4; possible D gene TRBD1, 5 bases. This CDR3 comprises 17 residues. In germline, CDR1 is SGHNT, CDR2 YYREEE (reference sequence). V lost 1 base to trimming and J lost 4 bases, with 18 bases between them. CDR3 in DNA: TGTGCCAGCAGCTTGCTCGACGAAGGGGTCGGAAAAAACATTCAGTACTTC. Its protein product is CASSLLDEGVGKNIQYF.

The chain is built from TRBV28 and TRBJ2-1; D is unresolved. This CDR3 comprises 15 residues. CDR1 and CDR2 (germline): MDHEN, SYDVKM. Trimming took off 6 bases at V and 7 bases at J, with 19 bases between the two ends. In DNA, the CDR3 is TGTGCCAGCAGCCTCTTAGGGTTATCGGTGAATGAGCAGTTCTTC. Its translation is CASSLLGLSVNEQFF.

Written as DNA, the CDR3 is TGTGCCAGCAGTGAAGTCTTCTGGGGGACCTTTAATGAAAAACTGTTTTTT. It is translated as CASSEVFWGTFNEKLFF. This rearrangement joins TRBV2 to TRBJ1-4; TRBD1 might be the D (5 bases). Trimming left V 1 base short and J 4 bases short, with 16 bases between. CDR1 is SNHLY and CDR2 is FYNNEI in the germline V gene. The CDR3 is 17 residues long.

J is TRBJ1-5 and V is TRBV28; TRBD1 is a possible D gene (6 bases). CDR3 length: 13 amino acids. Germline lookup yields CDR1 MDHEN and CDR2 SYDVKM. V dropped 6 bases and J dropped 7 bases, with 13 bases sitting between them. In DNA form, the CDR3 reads TGTGCCAGCAGCACAGGGTTATTACAGCCCCAGCATTTT. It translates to CASSTGLLQPQHF.

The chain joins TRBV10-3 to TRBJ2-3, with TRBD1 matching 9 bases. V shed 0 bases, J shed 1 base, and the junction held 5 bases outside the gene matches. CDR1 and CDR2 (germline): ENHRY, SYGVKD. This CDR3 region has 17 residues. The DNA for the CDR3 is TGTGCCATCAGTGAGTCGATGCGGACAGGGGGCACAGATACGCAGTATTTT. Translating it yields CAISESMRTGGTDTQYF.

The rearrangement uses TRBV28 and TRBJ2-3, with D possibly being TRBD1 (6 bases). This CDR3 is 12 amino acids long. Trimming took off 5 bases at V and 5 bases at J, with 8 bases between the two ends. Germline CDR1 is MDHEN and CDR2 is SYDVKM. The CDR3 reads CASSSRGDTQYF. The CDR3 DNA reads TGTGCCAGCAGTAGCAGGGGAGATACGCAGTATTTT.

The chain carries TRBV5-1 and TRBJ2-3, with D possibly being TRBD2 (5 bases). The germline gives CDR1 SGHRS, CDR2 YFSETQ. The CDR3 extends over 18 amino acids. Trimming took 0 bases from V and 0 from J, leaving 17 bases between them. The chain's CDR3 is CASSLVFGDLTSTDTQYF. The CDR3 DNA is TGCGCCAGCAGCTTGGTCTTCGGGGATCTAACTAGCACAGATACGCAGTATTTT.